Following are 27 T cell receptor beta chains from one sample sequenced in a study of T cell responses to AZD1222 COVID-19 vaccine (dated by TCRdb to the early 2020s). This sample's time point label indicates: about 28 days (+/-7) after the second vaccine dose. Libraries were built with the immunoSEQ multiplex PCR assay. In TCRdb, the immuneACCESS table is reduced to in-frame sequences with V and J assigned. These tables do not hold every clone; where another copy was compared, an unresolved V gene accounts for under half, and the others remain unexplained. Counted in this sample were about 120,000 clones; roughly 86% of them appeared once. Of the sample, approximately 15% falls within the top ten clones. Sequencing used peripheral blood, obtained 28 days after the second AZD1222 dose. All receptors derive from an adult who received the AZD1222 COVID-19 vaccine.

The V gene is TRBV19, the J gene TRBJ2-2; D uncertain. The CDR3 runs 14 residues. Germline V gene data show CDR1 as LNHDA and CDR2 as SQIVND (reference sequence). Trimming stripped 3 bases from V and 4 bases from J, with 9 bases between. The CDR3 region is CASSMVVGTGELFF. The CDR3 nucleotides read TGTGCCAGTAGTATGGTGGTGGGCACCGGGGAGCTGTTTTTT. Filled out from reference TRBV19 and TRBJ2-2, the complete variable domain reads DGGITQSPKYLFRKEGQNVTLSCEQNLNHDAMYWYRQDPGQGLRLIYYSQIVNDFQKGDIAEGYSVSREKKESFPLTVTSAQKNPTAFYLCASSMVVGTGELFFGEGSRLTVL.

The V gene is TRBV6-5, the J gene TRBJ2-1; the match to TRBD1 covers 9 bases. Germline assignment: CDR1 MNHEY and CDR2 SVGAGI. CDR3 length equals 15 residues. The ends lost 2 bases at V and 6 bases at J; junction bases unmatched: 5. The CDR3 here is CASSYNRGQGNEQFF. In DNA, the CDR3 is TGTGCCAGCAGTTACAACAGGGGGCAAGGCAATGAGCAGTTCTTC.

The DNA for the CDR3 is TGTGCCAGCAGTTTTGCCTCTCAGGGATATGGCTACACCTTC. This translates into CASSFASQGYGYTF. This chain links TRBV28 with TRBJ1-2; a possible D gene is TRBD1 (5 bases). Trimming took 3 bases from V and 5 from J, leaving 13 bases between them. The CDR3 sequence is 14 residues long. Germline values: CDR1 MDHEN, CDR2 SYDVKM.

V is TRBV6-2 or TRBV6-3 and J is TRBJ2-1, with 8 bases matching TRBD1. Unmatched junction bases numbered 11, after V lost 6 bases and J lost 7 bases. Germline CDR1 is MNHEY and CDR2 is SVGEGT. CDR3 size: 15 residues. The CDR3 nucleotides are TGTGCCAGCAGCCACAGGGGGTATATGGGGAATGAGCAGTTCTTC. This sequence encodes CASSHRGYMGNEQFF.

The chain joins TRBV3-1 (or the pseudogene TRBV3-2) to TRBJ2-7; D is perhaps TRBD1 or TRBD2 (5 bases each). V lost 5 bases, J lost 4 bases, and 12 bases lay in between. This CDR3 comprises 13 residues. Germline V lookup: CDR1 LGHDT, CDR2 YNNKEL (reference sequence). CDR3 nucleotide sequence: TGTGCCAGCAGCGAAAGTGAGGGGTACGAGCAGTACTTC. The encoded protein is CASSESEGYEQYF.

This clone has only a few counts. The DNA for the CDR3 is TGTGCCAGTAGCCTGACTAGCGGGGGAAATGAGCAGTTCTTC. The encoded protein is CASSLTSGGNEQFF. The V gene is TRBV19, the J gene TRBJ2-1; 12 positions agree with TRBD2. The CDR3 is 14 residues long. V was clipped by 6 bases and J by 7 bases; unmatched bases: 4. CDR1 and CDR2 from the germline V gene are LNHDA and SQIVND (reference sequence).

This rearrangement joins TRBV2 to TRBJ2-1; 12 bases match TRBD2. Germline-derived CDR1 and CDR2 are SNHLY and FYNNEI. The CDR3 is 15 residues long. After removal of 5 bases from V and 7 bases from J, the junction contained 6 bases not matched to a gene. CDR3 nucleotide sequence: TGTGCCAGCAGTCTAGCGGGAGGGATGCGGAATGAGCAGTTCTTC. Encoded protein: CASSLAGGMRNEQFF.

The chain links TRBV18 to TRBJ1-1, with TRBD1 matching 8 bases. V gave up 3 bases and J gave up 4 bases; unmatched junction bases: 13. The CDR3 spans 17 residues. CDR1 is KGHSH and CDR2 is LQKENI in the germline V gene. In DNA form, the CDR3 reads TGTGCCAGCTCACCCGGACAGGGCTTTGATTTGAGCACTGAAGCTTTCTTT. Protein product: CASSPGQGFDLSTEAFF.

The chain uses TRBV3-1 (or the pseudogene TRBV3-2) and TRBJ1-4, with 9 bases matching TRBD1. CDR1 LGHDT and CDR2 YNNKEL come from the germline V gene (reference sequence). The length of the CDR3 is 14 residues. Trimming removed 5 bases from V and 10 bases from J; junction bases left unmatched: 8. DNA of the CDR3: TGTGCCAGCAGCAACCGGGACAGGGAGGGAAAACTGTTTTTT. This sequence encodes CASSNRDREGKLFF.

V usage is TRBV4-1 and J usage is TRBJ2-2, with 10 bases identical to TRBD1. Germline V gene data show CDR1 as MGHRA and CDR2 as YSYEKL. Trimming cost V 0 bases and J 6 bases; bases outside gene matches: 4. The CDR3 runs to 16 residues. The CDR3 nucleotides read TGCGCCAGCAGCCAAGATCCCGGACAGGGGGCCGGGGAGCTGTTTTTT. It translates to CASSQDPGQGAGELFF.

The chain combines TRBV9 with TRBJ2-2; TRBD2 agrees at 14 bases. This CDR3 comprises 16 residues. Germline V gives CDR1 SGDLS, CDR2 YYNGEE. V was clipped by 3 bases and J by 8 bases; unmatched bases: 6. The CDR3 DNA is TGTGCCAGCAGCGGAAGAGGGACTAGCGGGGGAGGGGAGCTGTTTTTT. As protein: CASSGRGTSGGGELFF.

The chain links TRBV2 to TRBJ1-2, with 8 nucleotides matching TRBD1. Germline lookup yields CDR1 SNHLY and CDR2 FYNNEI. The CDR3 length is 13 residues. V lost 5 bases and J lost 2; bases outside the gene matches: 1. The CDR3 is CASSRTGNYGYTF. Written as DNA, the CDR3 is TGTGCCAGCAGTAGGACAGGGAACTATGGCTACACCTTC.

The V call is TRBV6-4, the J call TRBJ2-3; D not certain. The CDR3 totals 15 residues. Germline CDR1 MRHNA, CDR2 SNTAGT. Trimming removed 6 bases at V and 1 base at J, with 14 bases between. The CDR3 sequence is CASSLSFDGTDTQYF. Here the CDR3 DNA reads TGTGCCAGCAGCCTCTCCTTTGACGGCACAGATACGCAGTATTTT.

The chain links TRBV5-1 to TRBJ2-7, with 13 bases identical to TRBD2. V dropped 0 bases and J dropped 4; count of bases not matched to a gene: 7. This CDR3 has 17 amino acids. CDR1 and CDR2 (germline): SGHRS, YFSETQ. DNA of the CDR3: TGCGCCAGCAGCTTGGCAAGACTAGCGGGAGGACTATACGAGCAGTACTTC. As protein: CASSLARLAGGLYEQYF.

The chain links TRBV5-8 to TRBJ2-2; 7 nucleotides agree with TRBD2. V lost 4 bases and J lost 4; bases outside the gene matches: 4. The CDR3 consists of 14 residues. The germline CDR1 and CDR2 sequences are SGHTS and YDEGEE. The CDR3 region has the DNA TGTGCCAGCAGCGCCAGACTAGCCACCGGGGAGCTGTTTTTT. It encodes CASSARLATGELFF.

The rearrangement joins TRBV3-1 (or the pseudogene TRBV3-2) to TRBJ2-5, with TRBD2 identical over 11 bases. V gave up 1 base and J gave up 2 bases; unmatched junction bases: 3. The V gene's germline CDR1 is LGHDT and CDR2 YNNKEL (reference sequence). CDR3 length: 16 amino acids. The CDR3 here is CASSQGASGGQETQYF. The CDR3, as DNA: TGTGCCAGCAGCCAAGGGGCTAGCGGGGGGCAAGAGACCCAGTACTTC.

V and J are TRBV2 and TRBJ1-1, with D hard to call. Deletions cut 5 bases from V and 1 base from J, with 8 bases between. The CDR3 is made up of 13 amino acids. Germline V gene data show CDR1 as SNHLY and CDR2 as FYNNEI. The CDR3 DNA is TGTGCCAGCAGTATCCAGAAGAACACTGAAGCTTTCTTT. This encodes CASSIQKNTEAFF. Combining the CDR3 with reference TRBV2 and TRBJ1-1 gives the whole variable domain EPEVTQTPSHQVTQMGQEVILRCVPISNHLYFYWYRQILGQKVEFLVSFYNNEISEKSEIFDDQFSVERPDGSNFTLKIRSTKLEDSAMYFCASSIQKNTEAFFGQGTRLTVV.

This clone has more than one count but fewer than ten. The chain uses TRBV6-5 and TRBJ2-7; 7 nucleotides agree with TRBD1. After removal of 8 bases from V and 7 bases from J, the junction contained 14 bases not matched to a gene. From germline, CDR1 is MNHEY and CDR2 SVGAGI. This CDR3 has 14 amino acids. The CDR3 protein is CASGGQWPSGEQYF. The CDR3, as DNA: TGTGCCAGCGGGGGACAGTGGCCGAGTGGGGAGCAGTACTTC.

The chain links TRBV10-3 to TRBJ1-3; TRBD1 aligns across 10 bases. The CDR3 runs 14 residues. The V gene end was trimmed by 4 bases and the J gene end by 8 bases; junction bases not matched to a gene: 5. In germline, CDR1 is ENHRY, CDR2 SYGVKD. Written as DNA, the CDR3 is TGTGCCATCAGTGCCGGGACAGGGGAATACACCATATATTTT. It encodes CAISAGTGEYTIYF.

This clone was observed a few times. The J gene is TRBJ2-5, the V gene TRBV10-3, with 8 bases that match TRBD1. V lost 10 bases, J lost 5 bases, and 15 bases stayed unmatched. The CDR3 consists of 15 residues. In germline, CDR1 is ENHRY, CDR2 SYGVKD. The CDR3 DNA reads as TGTGCCACCGGACAGGGAGCAGGTGGAGGGGAGACCCAGTACTTC. Translation: CATGQGAGGGETQYF.

The chain combines TRBV7-9 with TRBJ1-4; unclear D gene. Deletions cut 5 bases from V and 0 bases from J, with 10 bases between. The V gene's germline CDR1 is SEHNR and CDR2 FQNEAQ (reference sequence). The CDR3 covers 15 residues. CDR3 region: CASSPAGATNEKLFF. CDR3 nucleotides: TGTGCCAGCAGCCCCGCCGGGGCAACTAATGAAAAACTGTTTTTT.

The rearrangement links TRBV4-3 to TRBJ1-2; 8 nucleotides match TRBD1. Trimming cost V 0 bases and J 4 bases; bases outside gene matches: 13. The CDR3 runs to 18 residues. From germline, CDR1 is LGHNA and CDR2 YSLEER. The CDR3 region has the DNA TGCGCCAGCAGCCAAGATCAAGGAGTGGCAGGGGGCGGCTATGGCTACACCTTC. This encodes CASSQDQGVAGGGYGYTF.

This chain links TRBV6-2 or TRBV6-3 with TRBJ1-2, with D unresolved. This CDR3 is built from 14 residues. The V end lost 0 bases, the J end lost 4 bases, and 9 bases lay between the germline ends. Germline loops: CDR1 MNHEY, CDR2 SVGEGT. This chain's CDR3 is CASSYSEGPYGYTF. The CDR3 DNA sequence: TGTGCCAGCAGTTACTCGGAGGGTCCCTATGGCTACACCTTC.

The J gene is TRBJ1-6, the V gene TRBV28; no clear D. CDR1 and CDR2 (germline): MDHEN, SYDVKM. Trimming stripped 3 bases from V and 10 bases from J, with 4 bases between. The CDR3 contains 11 residues. The chain's CDR3 is CASSFRSPLHF. The CDR3 DNA is TGTGCCAGCAGTTTCAGGTCACCCCTCCACTTT.

V and J are TRBV3-1 (or the pseudogene TRBV3-2) and TRBJ2-5; D is unresolved. The CDR3 length is 15 residues. V was cut by 6 bases and J by 5 bases, with 19 bases left in between. Germline-derived CDR1 and CDR2 are LGHDT and YNNKEL (reference sequence). The CDR3 nucleotides read TGTGCCAGCAGGACCTCCGGGTTGTTCGGGGAGACCCAGTACTTC. Protein product: CASRTSGLFGETQYF.

The chain is built from TRBV6-4 and TRBJ2-1; 8 bases are a match to TRBD2. The CDR3 has 15 amino acids. Germline CDR1 MRHNA, CDR2 SNTAGT. With 0 bases clipped from V and 9 bases from J, the junction kept 7 bases outside the gene matches. The CDR3 DNA follows: TGTGCCAGCAGTGACTCGGGACTAGGGGGTACTGAGCAGTTCTTC. Encoded protein: CASSDSGLGGTEQFF.

The CDR3 reads CASITRQPYTEAFF. The CDR3 DNA reads TGTGCCAGTATAACACGCCAGCCGTACACTGAAGCTTTCTTT. The gene calls are TRBV19 and TRBJ1-1; D uncertain. CDR1 and CDR2 (germline): LNHDA, SQIVND (reference sequence). Trimming removed 7 bases at V and 3 bases at J, with 15 bases between. CDR3 length: 14 amino acids.